The 6 T cell receptor beta chains presented below share a single source sample, sequenced in a study of blood T cell repertoires in COVID-19. Sequencing used immunoSEQ multiplex PCR; TCRdb keeps in-frame clones, though not all of them. The sample holds more than 250,000 clones, over 80% seen once. Sample: peripheral blood. The receptors come from a woman between 50 and 59 years old with COVID-19, enrolled during active disease.

This clone appeared a few times. The chain is built from TRBV19 and TRBJ2-2; 12 bases fit TRBD2. This CDR3 comprises 18 residues. Trimming took 5 bases from V and 6 from J; bases not matched to a gene: 13. CDR1 is LNHDA, CDR2 SQIVND, per germline (reference sequence). CDR3 amino acids: CASSPPTSGSTSAGELFF. The CDR3 region has the DNA TGTGCCAGTAGTCCGCCGACTAGCGGGAGTACCTCGGCCGGGGAGCTGTTTTTT.

This clone has only one observation. The CDR3 region is CASSGGPSNQPQHF. The DNA of the CDR3 is TGCGCCAGCAGCGGCGGCCCAAGCAATCAGCCCCAGCATTTT. This chain uses TRBV4-3 with TRBJ1-5, with D unclear. Germline lookup yields CDR1 LGHNA and CDR2 YSLEER. The length of the CDR3 is 14 residues. V lost 5 bases to trimming and J lost 1 base, with 9 bases between them.

V and J are TRBV29-1 and TRBJ2-7, with D possibly being TRBD2 (5 bases). V lost 7 bases and J 3 bases, leaving 7 bases between the germline ends. This CDR3 has 10 residues. The germline V gene encodes CDR1 SQVTM and CDR2 ANQGSEA. The CDR3 DNA reads as TGCAGCGCCGGGAACTACGAGCAGTACTTC. It translates to CSAGNYEQYF.

This chain joins TRBV5-6 and TRBJ2-1, with 7 bases lining up with TRBD1. J lost 0 bases, V lost 2 bases, and 2 bases had no gene match. CDR3 size: 15 residues. The germline V gene encodes CDR1 SGHDT and CDR2 YYEEEE. The CDR3 DNA follows: TGTGCCAGCAGCTTTGGACAGGTCTCCTACAATGAGCAGTTCTTC. This sequence encodes CASSFGQVSYNEQFF. Using reference TRBV5-6 and TRBJ2-1 for the parts outside the CDR3, the full variable domain is DAGVTQSPTHLIKTRGQQVTLRCSPKSGHDTVSWYQQALGQGPQFIFQYYEEEERQRGNFPDRFSGHQFPNYSSELNVNALLLGDSALYLCASSFGQVSYNEQFFGPGTRLTVL.

The V gene is TRBV30, the J gene TRBJ2-5; the match to TRBD2 covers 9 bases. The CDR3 is 15 residues long. V dropped 5 bases and J dropped 3; count of bases not matched to a gene: 10. The germline CDR1 and CDR2 sequences are GTSNPN and SVGIG (reference sequence). The CDR3, as DNA: TGTGCCTGGTCCCGGTTGGCTAGCGGGAAAGAGACCCAGTACTTC. Translation: CAWSRLASGKETQYF.

The chain links TRBV19 to TRBJ1-2, with unresolved D. Germline V gene lookup returns CDR1 LNHDA and CDR2 SQIVND (reference sequence). The CDR3 is 11 amino acids. V lost 3 bases to trimming and J lost 4 bases, with 3 bases between them. CDR3: CASSIGYGYTF. Here the CDR3 DNA reads TGTGCCAGTAGTATCGGCTATGGCTACACCTTC. Supplemented by reference TRBV19 and TRBJ1-2, the full variable domain reads DGGITQSPKYLFRKEGQNVTLSCEQNLNHDAMYWYRQDPGQGLRLIYYSQIVNDFQKGDIAEGYSVSREKKESFPLTVTSAQKNPTAFYLCASSIGYGYTFGSGTRLTVV.